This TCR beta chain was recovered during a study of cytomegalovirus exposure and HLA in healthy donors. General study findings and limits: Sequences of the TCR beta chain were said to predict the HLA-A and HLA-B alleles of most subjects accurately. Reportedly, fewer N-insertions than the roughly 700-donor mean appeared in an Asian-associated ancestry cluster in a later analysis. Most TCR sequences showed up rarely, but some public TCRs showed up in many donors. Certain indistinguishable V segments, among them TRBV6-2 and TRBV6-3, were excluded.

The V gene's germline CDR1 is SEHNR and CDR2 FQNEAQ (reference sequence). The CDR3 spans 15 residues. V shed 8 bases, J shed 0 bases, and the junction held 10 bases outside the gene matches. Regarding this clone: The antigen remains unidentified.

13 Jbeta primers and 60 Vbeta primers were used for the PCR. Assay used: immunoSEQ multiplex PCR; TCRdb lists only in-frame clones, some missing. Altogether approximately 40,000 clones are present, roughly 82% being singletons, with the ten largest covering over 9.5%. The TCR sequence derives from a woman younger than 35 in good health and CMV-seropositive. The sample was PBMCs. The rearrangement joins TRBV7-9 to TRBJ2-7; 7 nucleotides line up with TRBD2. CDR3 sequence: CASSSSGESSYEQYF. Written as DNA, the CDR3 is TGTGCCAGCTCTTCAAGCGGGGAGAGCTCCTACGAGCAGTACTTC.